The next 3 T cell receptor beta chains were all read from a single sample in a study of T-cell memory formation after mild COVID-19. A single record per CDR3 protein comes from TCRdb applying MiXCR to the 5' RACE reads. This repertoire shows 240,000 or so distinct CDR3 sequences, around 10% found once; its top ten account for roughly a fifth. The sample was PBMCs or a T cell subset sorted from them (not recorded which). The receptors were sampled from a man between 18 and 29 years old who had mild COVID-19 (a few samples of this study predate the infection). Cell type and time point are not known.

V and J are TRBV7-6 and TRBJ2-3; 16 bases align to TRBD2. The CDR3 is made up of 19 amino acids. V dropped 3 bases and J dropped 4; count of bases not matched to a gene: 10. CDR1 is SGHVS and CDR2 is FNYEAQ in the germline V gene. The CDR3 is CASSFEGLAGGPFADTQYF. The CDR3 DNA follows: TGTGCCAGCAGCTTTGAGGGACTAGCGGGGGGGCCCTTCGCAGATACGCAGTATTTT.

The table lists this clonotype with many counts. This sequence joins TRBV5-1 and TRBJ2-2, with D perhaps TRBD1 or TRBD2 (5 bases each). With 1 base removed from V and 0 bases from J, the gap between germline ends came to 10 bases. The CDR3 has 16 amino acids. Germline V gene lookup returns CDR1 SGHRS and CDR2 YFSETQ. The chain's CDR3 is CASSLPGPANTGELFF. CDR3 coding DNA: TGCGCCAGCAGCTTGCCGGGACCAGCGAACACCGGGGAGCTGTTTTTT.

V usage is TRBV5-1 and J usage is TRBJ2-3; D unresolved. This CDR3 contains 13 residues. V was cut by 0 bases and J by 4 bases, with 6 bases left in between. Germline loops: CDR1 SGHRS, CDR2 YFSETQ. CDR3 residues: CASSLEPPDTQYF. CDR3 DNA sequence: TGCGCCAGCAGCTTGGAACCCCCAGATACGCAGTATTTT.